These 28 T cell receptor beta chains were sequenced from one sample in a study of T cell repertoires in cytomegalovirus infection. What these receptors recognize is not known. In TCRdb, the reads were re-called with MiXCR into one record per CDR3 protein. Of about 830,000 distinct CDR3 sequences listed, over 25% are singletons. Sequencing was performed on cultured CD8+ T cells from PBMCs, taken from culture after CMV antigen stimulation. Receptors were obtained from a human donor in good health (CMV status not recorded). Some clones in this sample may be carry-over from other donors' samples.

The chain has TRBV5-6 and TRBJ1-2, with D perhaps matching TRBD1 (5 bases). The CDR3 consists of 16 residues. Germline V gives CDR1 SGHDT, CDR2 YYEEEE. Trimming stripped 3 bases from V and 4 bases from J, with 19 bases between. The CDR3 DNA is TGTGCCAGCAGCTCTCCTACAGGTTTCCCCCTCTATGGCTACACCTTC. The encoded protein is CASSSPTGFPLYGYTF.

This clonotype was recorded a few times. The chain links TRBV28 to TRBJ2-1; D is perhaps TRBD1 (5 bases). In germline, CDR1 is MDHEN, CDR2 SYDVKM. The CDR3 consists of 15 residues. V was trimmed by 5 bases and J by 7 bases, leaving 18 bases between them. The CDR3 coding sequence is TGTGCCAGCAGTCCTTGGGGCAGCCTGTCTAATGAGCAGTTCTTC. This codes for CASSPWGSLSNEQFF.

The gene calls are TRBV27 and TRBJ2-1; D may match TRBD1 or TRBD2 (5 bases each). V was cut by 1 base and J by 5 bases, with 15 bases left in between. The length of the CDR3 is 16 residues. Germline-derived CDR1 and CDR2 are MNHEY and SMNVEV (reference sequence). The CDR3 is CASSLFPGARDNEQFF. The CDR3 DNA reads TGTGCCAGCAGTTTATTTCCCGGGGCGCGGGACAATGAGCAGTTCTTC.

This clonotype has more than one count but fewer than ten. The chain uses TRBV7-2 and TRBJ2-7, with D unresolved. CDR3 length equals 14 residues. Germline loops: CDR1 SGHTA, CDR2 FQGNSA. Trimming pared 1 base from V and 3 bases from J, leaving 10 bases between. CDR3 in amino acids: CASSLDTFNYEQYF. The CDR3 DNA reads as TGTGCCAGCAGCTTAGATACATTCAACTACGAGCAGTACTTC.

This clonotype was recorded at least ten times. This chain connects TRBV11-2 to TRBJ2-2, with D hard to call. The CDR3 is made up of 12 amino acids. Germline CDR1 and CDR2: SGHAT and FQNNGV. The V gene lost 1 base and the J gene lost 6 bases, with 3 bases spanning the gap. The CDR3 loop reads CASSLAPGELFF. In DNA form, the CDR3 reads TGTGCCAGCAGCTTAGCCCCCGGGGAGCTGTTTTTT.

V is TRBV7-9 and J is TRBJ1-5, with D tentatively TRBD1 (5 bases). The CDR3 covers 14 residues. V lost 1 base, J lost 6 bases, and 10 bases lay in between. CDR1 SEHNR and CDR2 FQNEAQ come from the germline V gene (reference sequence). The CDR3 sequence: CASSLDGGTQPQHF. The DNA for the CDR3 is TGTGCCAGCAGCTTAGATGGGGGAACTCAGCCCCAGCATTTT.

The chain links TRBV5-1 to TRBJ2-2; the match to TRBD1 covers 10 bases. CDR1 SGHRS and CDR2 YFSETQ come from the germline V gene. CDR3 size: 18 residues. Losses at the gene ends were 5 bases for V and 4 bases for J; bases not matched to a gene: 14. The CDR3 spells CASRDRQSGTGVTGELFF. The CDR3 DNA is TGCGCCAGCAGAGACCGTCAATCCGGGACAGGGGTCACCGGGGAGCTGTTTTTT.

This clonotype turned up a few times. This chain connects TRBV6-1 to TRBJ2-7, with 8 bases lining up with TRBD2. This CDR3 contains 16 residues. The germline V gene encodes CDR1 MNHNS and CDR2 SASEGT. V gave up 1 base and J gave up 1 base; unmatched junction bases: 6. CDR3 nucleotides: TGTGCCAGCAGTGAAGAGCACGGGGGGGGGTCCTACGAGCAGTACTTC. This encodes CASSEEHGGGSYEQYF.

This clonotype came up a few times. V is TRBV6-6 and J is TRBJ2-3, with 8 bases that match TRBD1. Germline V gene data show CDR1 as MNHNY and CDR2 as SVGAGI (reference sequence). The J segment lost 6 bases and the V segment lost 6 bases, leaving 14 bases of the junction unmatched. The length of the CDR3 is 16 residues. The CDR3 spells CASRDLTGVLVDTQYF. CDR3 nucleotides: TGTGCCAGCAGGGATTTGACAGGGGTCCTCGTCGATACGCAGTATTTT.

Comment on this clonotype: One end of the junction fails to match germline, which may point to a read error. The chain couples TRBV4-1 to TRBJ1-1, with 9 bases lining up with TRBD1. Germline lookup yields CDR1 MGHRA and CDR2 YSYEKL. CDR3 length: 18 amino acids. CDR3 in amino acids: CASNQVPPGQGMNTEAFF. The CDR3 bases are TGCGCCAGCAACCAAGTCCCCCCGGGACAGGGAATGAACACTGAAGCTTTCTTT.

In its sample, this clonotype was seen a few times. The chain combines TRBV10-3 with TRBJ1-1; no clear D gene. Between the trimmed V and J ends, which lost 3 bases and 0 bases, there was a span of 14 bases. Germline V lookup: CDR1 ENHRY, CDR2 SYGVKD. The CDR3 totals 16 residues. The CDR3 nucleotides are TGTGCCATCAGTGACGAGCAGGTTAGCATGAACACTGAAGCTTTCTTT. It encodes CAISDEQVSMNTEAFF.

The V and J genes are TRBV27 and TRBJ2-7; TRBD2 is a possible D gene (5 bases). V was shortened by 8 bases and J by 3 bases, with 14 bases between the two germline ends. The CDR3 length is 13 residues. CDR1 is MNHEY, CDR2 SMNVEV, per germline (reference sequence). The CDR3: CASASDAGYEQYV. CDR3 bases: TGTGCCAGCGCGTCGGACGCGGGCTACGAGCAGTACGTC.

Points on this clonotype: This clone may be a read error of a much larger clone one base away. This chain connects TRBV6-6 to TRBJ1-5, with a tentative D call TRBD1 (6 bases). Germline lookup yields CDR1 MNHNY and CDR2 SVGAGI (reference sequence). CDR3 length: 15 residues. The CDR3 sequence: CVSSPPDRVNQPQHF. DNA of the CDR3: TGTGTCAGCAGCCCACCGGACAGAGTCAATCAGCCCCAGCATTTT.

The chain links TRBV7-9 to TRBJ2-7; 12 nucleotides agree with TRBD1. V trimming: 4 bases; J trimming: 4 bases; junction bases outside the gene matches: 8. This CDR3 has 16 amino acids. Germline lookup yields CDR1 SEHNR and CDR2 FQNEAQ (reference sequence). CDR3 DNA sequence: TGTGCCAGCAGCTCCGGGGGACAGGGGGCCTATTACGAGCAGTACGTC. Its protein product is CASSSGGQGAYYEQYV.

This clonotype was observed a few times. The CDR3 region has the DNA TGTGCCAGTAGTGCGGGGGACAGCCTAGCCAAAAACATTCAGTACTTC. It is translated as CASSAGDSLAKNIQYF. The V and J genes are TRBV19 and TRBJ2-4; D may correspond to TRBD1 or TRBD2 (7 bases each). CDR1 and CDR2 from the germline V gene are LNHDA and SQIVND (reference sequence). Deletions cut 5 bases from V and 0 bases from J, with 14 bases between. This CDR3 contains 16 residues.

This clonotype was seen more than once but under ten times. The chain uses TRBV7-9 and TRBJ2-7; D perhaps matches TRBD1 (5 bases). From germline, CDR1 is SEHNR and CDR2 FQNEAQ (reference sequence). The CDR3 length is 14 residues. V gave up 1 base and J gave up 4 bases, with 11 bases separating them. The CDR3 nucleotides are TGTGCCAGCAGCTTAGATGACAGAAAGTACGAGCAGTACTTC. It is translated as CASSLDDRKYEQYF.

About this clonotype itself: This could be a read error, since a much larger clone is one nucleotide away. The chain combines TRBV12-3 or TRBV12-4 with TRBJ2-5, with D tentatively TRBD1 (6 bases). The ends were cut back, 7 bases at V and 1 base at J, with 19 bases in the middle. The CDR3 runs to 16 residues. The CDR3 DNA sequence: TGTGCCAGCAACCCCCTGGTGGTGGGGGCCCAAGAGACCCAGTACTTC. It translates to CASNPLVVGAQETQYF.

This clonotype came up a few times. This chain links TRBV6-1 with TRBJ2-7, with 7 bases that match TRBD1. The germline V gene has CDR1 MNHNS and CDR2 SASEGT. There are 14 residues in the CDR3. The V gene end was trimmed by 2 bases and the J gene end by 5 bases; junction bases not matched to a gene: 6. CDR3 in amino acids: CASSELQGSHEQYV. CDR3 nucleotide sequence: TGTGCCAGCAGTGAACTACAGGGGAGTCACGAGCAGTACGTC.

The rearrangement uses TRBV15 and TRBJ2-1, with 12 bases fitting TRBD2. V shed 5 bases, J shed 7 bases, and the junction held 9 bases outside the gene matches. The CDR3 covers 16 residues. CDR1 LNHNV and CDR2 YYDKDF come from the germline V gene (reference sequence). CDR3 amino acids: CATSFPPSGGGNEQFF. For the CDR3, the DNA is TGTGCCACCAGCTTTCCGCCTAGCGGGGGGGGTAATGAGCAGTTCTTC.

The sample holds many counts of this clonotype. The V and J genes are TRBV5-5 and TRBJ1-4, with D unclear. The V end was cut by 2 bases, the J end by 0 bases, with 14 bases between. The V gene's germline CDR1 is SGHKS and CDR2 YYEKEE (reference sequence). The CDR3 consists of 17 residues. CDR3 nucleotides: TGTGCCAGCAGCTTCTATCCCTCCAAAACAACTAATGAAAAACTGTTTTTT. This encodes CASSFYPSKTTNEKLFF.

This clonotype appeared a few times. The chain links TRBV6-5 to TRBJ1-5; the D gene is possibly TRBD1 (5 bases). Trimming left V 2 bases short and J 5 bases short, with 10 bases between. The CDR3 loop spans 14 amino acids. The germline V gene has CDR1 MNHEY and CDR2 SVGAGI. The CDR3 region has the DNA TGTGCCAGCAGTTACATGGGGGTGGATCAGCCCCAGCATTTT. Translation gives CASSYMGVDQPQHF.

This clonotype was seen more than once but under ten times. This chain links TRBV7-3 with TRBJ1-1; D call uncertain. Germline CDR1 and CDR2: SGHTA and FQGTGA. Trimming left V 5 bases short and J 0 bases short, with 10 bases between. This CDR3 contains 14 residues. DNA of the CDR3: TGTGCCAGCAGCCCGGACCCCTTGAACACTGAAGCTTTCTTT. This gives the protein CASSPDPLNTEAFF.

This clonotype came up a few times. The rearrangement links TRBV4-2 to TRBJ1-2; 9 bases map to TRBD1. The V gene end was trimmed by 4 bases and the J gene end by 3 bases; junction bases not matched to a gene: 12. The V gene's germline CDR1 is LGHNA and CDR2 YNFKEQ. The CDR3 covers 17 residues. In nucleotides, the CDR3 is TGTGCCAGCAGCCCGAATTCGGACAGGGGATTGTACTATGGCTACACCTTC. Protein product: CASSPNSDRGLYYGYTF.

This chain connects TRBV28 to TRBJ2-3; D tentatively fits TRBD1 or TRBD2 (6 bases each). Germline loops: CDR1 MDHEN, CDR2 SYDVKM. Trimming took off 5 bases at V and 3 bases at J, with 18 bases between the two ends. The CDR3 contains 16 residues. CDR3 coding DNA: TGTGCCAGCAGTCTAGGGGGGAGTAGAATGACAGATACGCAGTATTTT. Translated: CASSLGGSRMTDTQYF.

This clonotype was recorded a few times. The V gene is TRBV2, the J gene TRBJ1-4; 8 bases align to TRBD1. The CDR3 has 15 amino acids. The germline V gene has CDR1 SNHLY and CDR2 FYNNEI. With 2 bases clipped from V and 9 bases from J, the junction kept 8 bases outside the gene matches. CDR3 nucleotides: TGTGCCAGCAGTGAATGGAAGGACAGGGCCCAAAAACTGTTTTTT. Translating it yields CASSEWKDRAQKLFF.

This clonotype was counted a few times. The rearrangement uses TRBV6-5 and TRBJ2-1; tentatively, D is TRBD1 (6 bases). The CDR3 sequence is 14 residues long. Germline CDR1 MNHEY, CDR2 SVGAGI. Trimming cost V 2 bases and J 6 bases, with 11 bases left between them. Here the CDR3 reads CASSYNRAGNEQFF. The CDR3 nucleotides are TGTGCCAGCAGTTACAACAGGGCGGGCAATGAGCAGTTCTTC.

The chain uses TRBV7-2 and TRBJ2-5, with D unresolved. The CDR3 is 13 residues long. From germline, CDR1 is SGHTA and CDR2 FQGNSA. As DNA, the CDR3 is TGTGTCAGTAAGAGAACAGCCCAAGAGACCCAGTACTTC. Its protein is CVSKRTAQETQYF.

The chain combines TRBV28 with TRBJ1-4; 7 bases fit TRBD1. Germline lookup yields CDR1 MDHEN and CDR2 SYDVKM. CDR3 length equals 16 residues. The ends lost 4 bases at V and 3 bases at J; junction bases unmatched: 8. The DNA for the CDR3 is TGTGCCAGCAGTTATATGATCGGGACAGCTAATGAAAAACTGTTTTTT. The encoded protein is CASSYMIGTANEKLFF.